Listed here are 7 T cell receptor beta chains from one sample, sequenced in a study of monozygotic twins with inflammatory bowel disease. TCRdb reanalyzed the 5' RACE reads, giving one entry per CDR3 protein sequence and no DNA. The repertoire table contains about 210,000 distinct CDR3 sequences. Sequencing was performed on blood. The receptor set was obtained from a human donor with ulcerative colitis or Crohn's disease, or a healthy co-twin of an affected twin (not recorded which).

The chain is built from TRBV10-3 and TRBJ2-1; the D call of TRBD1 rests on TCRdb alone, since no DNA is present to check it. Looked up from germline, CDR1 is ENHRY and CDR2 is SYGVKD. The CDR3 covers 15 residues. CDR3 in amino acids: CAISTDREKSNEQFF.

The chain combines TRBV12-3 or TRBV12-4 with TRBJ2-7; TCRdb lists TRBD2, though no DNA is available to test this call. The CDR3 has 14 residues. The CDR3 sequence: CASRGRTGIYEQYF.

The CDR3 sequence: CASSLARSSGILQETQYF. The chain recombines TRBV7-2 with TRBJ2-5; TCRdb proposes TRBD2, but this gene call is untestable without DNA. Germline loops: CDR1 SGHTA, CDR2 FQGNSA. This CDR3 region has 18 residues.

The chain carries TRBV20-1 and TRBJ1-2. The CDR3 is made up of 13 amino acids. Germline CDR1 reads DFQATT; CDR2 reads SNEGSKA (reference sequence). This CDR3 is CSARAFLNYGYTF.

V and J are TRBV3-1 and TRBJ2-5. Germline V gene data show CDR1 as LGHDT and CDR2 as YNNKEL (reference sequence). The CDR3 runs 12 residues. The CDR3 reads CASSQDGRTQYF.

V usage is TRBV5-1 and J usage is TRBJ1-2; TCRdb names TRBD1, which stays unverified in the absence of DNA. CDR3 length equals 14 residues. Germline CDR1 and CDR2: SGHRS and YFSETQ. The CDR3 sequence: CASSLAGTWGGYTF. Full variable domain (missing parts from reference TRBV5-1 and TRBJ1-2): KAGVTQTPRYLIKTRGQQVTLSCSPISGHRSVSWYQQTPGQGLQFLFEYFSETQRNKGNFPGRFSGRQFSNSRSEMNVSTLELGDSALYLCASSLAGTWGGYTFGSGTRLTVV.

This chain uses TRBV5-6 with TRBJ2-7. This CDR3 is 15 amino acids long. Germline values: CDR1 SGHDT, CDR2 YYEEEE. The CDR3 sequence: CASSLGTGGFYEQYF.